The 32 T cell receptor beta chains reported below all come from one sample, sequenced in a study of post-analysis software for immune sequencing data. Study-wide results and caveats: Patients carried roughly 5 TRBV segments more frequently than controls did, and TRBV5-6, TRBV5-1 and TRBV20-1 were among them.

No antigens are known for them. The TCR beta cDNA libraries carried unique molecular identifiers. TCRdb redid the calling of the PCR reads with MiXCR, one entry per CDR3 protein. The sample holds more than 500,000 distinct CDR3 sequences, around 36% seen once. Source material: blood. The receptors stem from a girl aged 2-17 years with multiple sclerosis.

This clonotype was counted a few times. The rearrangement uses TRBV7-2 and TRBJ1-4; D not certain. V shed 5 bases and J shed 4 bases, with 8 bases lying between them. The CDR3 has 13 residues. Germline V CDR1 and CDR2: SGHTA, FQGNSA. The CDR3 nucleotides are TGTGCCAGCAGCCCGAGGGTTAATGAAAAACTGTTTTTT. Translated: CASSPRVNEKLFF.

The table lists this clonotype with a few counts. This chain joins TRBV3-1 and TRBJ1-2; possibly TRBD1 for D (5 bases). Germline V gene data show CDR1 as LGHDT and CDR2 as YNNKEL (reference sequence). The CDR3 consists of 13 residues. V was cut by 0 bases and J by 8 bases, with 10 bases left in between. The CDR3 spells CASSQERGGGYTF. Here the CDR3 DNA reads TGTGCCAGCAGCCAAGAAAGGGGTGGCGGCTACACCTTC. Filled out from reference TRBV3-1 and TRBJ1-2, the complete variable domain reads DTAVSQTPKYLVTQMGNDKSIKCEQNLGHDTMYWYKQDSKKFLKIMFSYNNKELIINETVPNRFSPKSPDKAHLNLHINSLELGDSAVYFCASSQERGGGYTFGSGTRLTVV.

In DNA form, the CDR3 reads TGTGCCACCAGCGATAGACGGCTGGATCAGCCCCAGCATTTT. Encoded protein: CATSDRRLDQPQHF. The chain combines TRBV15 with TRBJ1-5; D is undetermined. CDR1 and CDR2 from the germline V gene are LNHNV and YYDKDF (reference sequence). The CDR3 loop spans 14 amino acids. V was pared by 5 bases and J by 5 bases, with 13 bases between.

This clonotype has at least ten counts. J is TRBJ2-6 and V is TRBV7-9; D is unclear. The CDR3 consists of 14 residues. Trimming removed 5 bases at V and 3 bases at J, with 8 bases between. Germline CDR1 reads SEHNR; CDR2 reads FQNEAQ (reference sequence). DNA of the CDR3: TGTGCCAGCAGCCCCCTCCGTGGGGCCAACGTCCTGACTTTC. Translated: CASSPLRGANVLTF.

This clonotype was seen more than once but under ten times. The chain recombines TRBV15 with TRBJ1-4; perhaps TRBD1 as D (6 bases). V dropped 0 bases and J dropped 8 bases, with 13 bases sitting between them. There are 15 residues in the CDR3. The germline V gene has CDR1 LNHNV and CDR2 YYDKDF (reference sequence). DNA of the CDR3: TGTGCCACCAGCAGAGAGGGGACATCGGGGGAAAAACTGTTTTTT. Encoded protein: CATSREGTSGEKLFF.

CDR3 in DNA: TGTGCCAGCAGCTTGTTTAGCGGGGCATACGAGCAGTACTTC. It is translated as CASSLFSGAYEQYF. This chain joins TRBV7-9 and TRBJ2-7; the match to TRBD2 covers 8 bases. In germline, CDR1 is SEHNR, CDR2 FQNEAQ (reference sequence). The CDR3 runs 14 residues. Unmatched junction bases numbered 5, after V lost 3 bases and J lost 4 bases.

CDR3 amino acids: CASSAGTGSRETQYF. CDR3 DNA: TGCGCCAGCAGCGCCGGGACAGGGTCGAGGGAGACCCAGTACTTC. J is TRBJ2-5 and V is TRBV5-1, with 9 bases fitting TRBD1. Germline loops: CDR1 SGHRS, CDR2 YFSETQ. The CDR3 is made up of 15 amino acids. The V segment lost 4 bases and the J segment 5 bases; nucleotides outside the gene matches: 9.

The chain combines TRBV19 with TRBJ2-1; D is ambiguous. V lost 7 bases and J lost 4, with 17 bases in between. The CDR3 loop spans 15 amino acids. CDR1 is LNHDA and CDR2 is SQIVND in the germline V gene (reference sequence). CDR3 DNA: TGTGCCAGTAACCCTGCCCCGGAGTTGTACAATGAGCAGTTCTTC. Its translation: CASNPAPELYNEQFF.

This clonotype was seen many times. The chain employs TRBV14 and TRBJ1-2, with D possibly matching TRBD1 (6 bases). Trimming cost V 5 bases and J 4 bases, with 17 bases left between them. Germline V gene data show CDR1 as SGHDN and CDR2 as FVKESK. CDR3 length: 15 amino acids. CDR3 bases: TGTGCCAGCAGCGGCGGCGGACAGACATTCTATGGCTACACCTTC. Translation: CASSGGGQTFYGYTF. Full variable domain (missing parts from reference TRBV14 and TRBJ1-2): EAGVTQFPSHSVIEKGQTVTLRCDPISGHDNLYWYRRVMGKEIKFLLHFVKESKQDESGMPNNRFLAERTGGTYSTLKVQPAELEDSGVYFCASSGGGQTFYGYTFGSGTRLTVV.

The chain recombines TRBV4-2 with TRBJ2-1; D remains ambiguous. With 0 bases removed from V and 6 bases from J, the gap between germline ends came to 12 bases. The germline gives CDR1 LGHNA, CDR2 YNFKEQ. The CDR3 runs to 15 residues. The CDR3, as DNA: TGTGCCAGCAGCCAAGATCCAAGGTTTTCCAATGAGCAGTTCTTC. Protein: CASSQDPRFSNEQFF.

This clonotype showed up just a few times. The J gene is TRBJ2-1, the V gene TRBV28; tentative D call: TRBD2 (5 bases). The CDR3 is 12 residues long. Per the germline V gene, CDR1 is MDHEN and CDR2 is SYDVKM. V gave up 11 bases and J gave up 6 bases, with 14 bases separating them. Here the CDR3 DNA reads TGTGCCGCTTACTCGGGGTTCAATGAGCAGTTCTTC. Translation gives CAAYSGFNEQFF.

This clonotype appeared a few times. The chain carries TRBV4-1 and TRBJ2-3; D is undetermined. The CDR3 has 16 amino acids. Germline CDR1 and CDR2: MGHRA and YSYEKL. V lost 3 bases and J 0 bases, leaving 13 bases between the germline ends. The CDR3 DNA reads TGCGCCAGCAGCCACCCCCCAGATCGGAGCACAGATACGCAGTATTTT. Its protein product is CASSHPPDRSTDTQYF.

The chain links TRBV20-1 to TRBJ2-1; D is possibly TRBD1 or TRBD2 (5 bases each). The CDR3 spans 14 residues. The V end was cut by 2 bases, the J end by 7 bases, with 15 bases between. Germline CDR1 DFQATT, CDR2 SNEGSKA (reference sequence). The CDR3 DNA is TGCAGTGCTAGAATCCTCCGGGGCATTAATGAGCAGTTCTTC. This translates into CSARILRGINEQFF.

The CDR3: CASSVTVTGTDTQYF. CDR3 nucleotides: TGTGCCAGCAGCGTCACGGTTACCGGCACAGATACGCAGTATTTT. The V call is TRBV9, the J call TRBJ2-3; no clear D gene. Looked up from germline, CDR1 is SGDLS and CDR2 is YYNGEE. The CDR3 is 15 amino acids. Trimming removed 2 bases from V and 1 base from J, with 11 bases in between. The full variable domain, in which reference TRBV9 and TRBJ2-3 provide the parts outside the CDR3, is DSGVTQTPKHLITATGQRVTLRCSPRSGDLSVYWYQQSLDQGLQFLIQYYNGEERAKGNILERFSAQQFPDLHSELNLSSLELGDSALYFCASSVTVTGTDTQYFGPGTRLTVL.

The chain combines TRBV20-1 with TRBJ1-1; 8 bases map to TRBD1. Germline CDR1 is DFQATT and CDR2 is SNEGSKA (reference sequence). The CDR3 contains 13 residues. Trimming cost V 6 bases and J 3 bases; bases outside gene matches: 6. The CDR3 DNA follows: TGCAGTGCCCGGGACAGGAGGGACACTGAAGCTTTCTTT. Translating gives CSARDRRDTEAFF.

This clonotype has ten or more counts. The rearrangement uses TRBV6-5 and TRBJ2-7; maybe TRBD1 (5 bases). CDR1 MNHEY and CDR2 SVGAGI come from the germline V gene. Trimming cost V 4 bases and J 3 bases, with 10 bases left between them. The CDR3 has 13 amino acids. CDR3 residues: CASSFDRNYEQYF. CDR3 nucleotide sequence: TGTGCCAGCAGTTTCGACAGAAACTACGAGCAGTACTTC.

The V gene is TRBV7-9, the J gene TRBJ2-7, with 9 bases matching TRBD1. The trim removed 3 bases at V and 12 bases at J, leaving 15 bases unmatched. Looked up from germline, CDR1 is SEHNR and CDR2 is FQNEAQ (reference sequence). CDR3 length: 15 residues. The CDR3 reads CASSFPRDRDPTLYF. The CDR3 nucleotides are TGTGCCAGCAGCTTTCCTAGGGACAGGGACCCGACGTTGTACTTC.

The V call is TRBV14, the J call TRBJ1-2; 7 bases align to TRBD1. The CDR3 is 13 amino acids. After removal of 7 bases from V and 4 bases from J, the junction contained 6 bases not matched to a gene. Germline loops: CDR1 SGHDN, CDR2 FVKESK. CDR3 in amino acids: CASTPTGIYGYTF. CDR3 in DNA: TGTGCCAGCACCCCGACAGGGATCTATGGCTACACCTTC.

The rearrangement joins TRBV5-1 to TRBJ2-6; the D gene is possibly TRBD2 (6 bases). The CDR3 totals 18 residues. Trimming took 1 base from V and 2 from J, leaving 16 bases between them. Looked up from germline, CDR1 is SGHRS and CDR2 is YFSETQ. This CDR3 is CASSLRLLATPGANVLTF. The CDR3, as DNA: TGCGCCAGCAGCTTGCGGCTACTAGCTACCCCTGGGGCCAACGTCCTGACTTTC.

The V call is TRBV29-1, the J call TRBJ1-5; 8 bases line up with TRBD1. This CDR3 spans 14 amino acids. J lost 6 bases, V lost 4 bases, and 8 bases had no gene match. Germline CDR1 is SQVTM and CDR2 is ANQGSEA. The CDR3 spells CSVAGGEVGQPQHF. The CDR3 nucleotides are TGCAGCGTTGCAGGGGGCGAGGTTGGTCAGCCCCAGCATTTT.

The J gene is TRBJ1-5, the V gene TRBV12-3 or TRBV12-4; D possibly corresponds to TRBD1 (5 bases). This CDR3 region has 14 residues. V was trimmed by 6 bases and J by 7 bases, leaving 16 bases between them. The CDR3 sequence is CASSEGRERQPQHF. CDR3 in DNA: TGTGCCAGCAGCGAGGGCAGGGAGCGGCAGCCCCAGCATTTT.

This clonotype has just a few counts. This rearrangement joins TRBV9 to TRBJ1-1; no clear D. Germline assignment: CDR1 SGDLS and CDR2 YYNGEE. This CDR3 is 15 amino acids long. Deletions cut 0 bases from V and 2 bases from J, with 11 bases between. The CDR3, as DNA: TGTGCCAGCAGCGTAGGGTGGGCATCCAACACTGAAGCTTTCTTT. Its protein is CASSVGWASNTEAFF.

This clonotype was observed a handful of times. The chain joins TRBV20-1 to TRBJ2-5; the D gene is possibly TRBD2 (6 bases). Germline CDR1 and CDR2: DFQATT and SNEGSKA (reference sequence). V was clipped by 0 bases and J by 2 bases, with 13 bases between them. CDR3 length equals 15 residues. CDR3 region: CSARDLTGRQETQYF. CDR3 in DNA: TGCAGTGCTAGAGATCTAACTGGGAGGCAAGAGACCCAGTACTTC.

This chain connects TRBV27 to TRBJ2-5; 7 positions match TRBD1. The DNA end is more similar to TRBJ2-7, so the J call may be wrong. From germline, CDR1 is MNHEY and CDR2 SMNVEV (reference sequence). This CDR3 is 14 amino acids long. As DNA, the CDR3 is TGTGCCAGCAGTTTATCGAGTGACAGGGCCGAGCAGTACTTC. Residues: CASSLSSDRAEQYF.

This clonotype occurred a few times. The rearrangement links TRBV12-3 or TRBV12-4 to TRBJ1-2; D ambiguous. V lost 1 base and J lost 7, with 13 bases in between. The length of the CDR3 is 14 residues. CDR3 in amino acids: CASSLGQKDGGYTF. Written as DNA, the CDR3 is TGTGCCAGCAGTTTAGGGCAAAAGGACGGTGGCTACACCTTC.

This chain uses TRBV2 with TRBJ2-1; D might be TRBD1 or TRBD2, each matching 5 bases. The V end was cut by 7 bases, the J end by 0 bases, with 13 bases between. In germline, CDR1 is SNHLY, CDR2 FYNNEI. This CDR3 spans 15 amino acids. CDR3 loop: CASIPRGSSYNEQFF. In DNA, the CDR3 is TGTGCCAGCATCCCGAGGGGAAGCTCCTACAATGAGCAGTTCTTC.

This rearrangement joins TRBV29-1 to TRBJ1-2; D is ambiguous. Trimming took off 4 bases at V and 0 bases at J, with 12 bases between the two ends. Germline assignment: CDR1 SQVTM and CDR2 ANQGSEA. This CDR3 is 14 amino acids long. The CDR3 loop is CSVVRPESNYGYTF. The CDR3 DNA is TGCAGCGTTGTAAGGCCAGAGTCTAACTATGGCTACACCTTC.

CDR3 sequence (DNA): TGTGCCAGCAGTTACGAGCCCTCGGGGGGCACGAACACCGGGGAGCTGTTTTTT. Its translation: CASSYEPSGGTNTGELFF. This chain links TRBV6-2 or TRBV6-3 with TRBJ2-2, with TRBD2 as a possible D gene (7 bases). V was trimmed by 2 bases and J by 0 bases, leaving 16 bases between them. CDR3 length: 18 residues. Germline V gene sequence: CDR1 MNHEY, CDR2 SVGEGT.

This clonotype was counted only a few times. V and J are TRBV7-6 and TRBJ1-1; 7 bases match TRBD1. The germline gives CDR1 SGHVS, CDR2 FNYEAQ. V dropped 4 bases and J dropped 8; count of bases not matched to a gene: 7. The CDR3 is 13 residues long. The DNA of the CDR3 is TGTGCCAGCAGCTATATGGGACAGTCAGAAGCTTTCTTT. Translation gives CASSYMGQSEAFF.

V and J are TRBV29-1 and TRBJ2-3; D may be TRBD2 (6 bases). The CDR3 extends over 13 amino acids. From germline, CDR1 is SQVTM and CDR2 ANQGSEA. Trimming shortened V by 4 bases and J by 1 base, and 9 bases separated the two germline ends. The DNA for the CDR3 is TGCAGCGTTGTCTGGGAGGGCACAGATACGCAGTATTTT. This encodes CSVVWEGTDTQYF.

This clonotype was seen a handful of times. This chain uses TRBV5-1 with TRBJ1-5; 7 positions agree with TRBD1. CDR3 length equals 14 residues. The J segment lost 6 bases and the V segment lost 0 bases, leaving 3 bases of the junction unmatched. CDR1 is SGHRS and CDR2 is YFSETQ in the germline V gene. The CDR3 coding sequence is TGCGCCAGCAGCTTGGAAGGGGGCGGTCAGCCCCAGCATTTT. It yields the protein CASSLEGGGQPQHF.

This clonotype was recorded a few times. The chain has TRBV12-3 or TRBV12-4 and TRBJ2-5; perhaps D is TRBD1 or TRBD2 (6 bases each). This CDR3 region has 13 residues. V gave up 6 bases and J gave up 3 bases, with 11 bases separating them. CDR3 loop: CASSPRGEETQYF. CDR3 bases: TGTGCCAGCAGCCCAAGGGGGGAAGAGACCCAGTACTTC.